Given below is one T cell receptor (beta chain) in context. It lacks a known antigen. No base quality information exists; no much larger clone differs at one position. A MiSeq instrument was used for deep resolution sequencing, which targeted depths ranging from 1 in 1 million up to 1 in 200,000 T cells, with coverage averaging 10x for each clonotype. The immunoSEQ hsTCRB Kit was used to generate TCR beta libraries. The authors' analysis ran thus. ImmunoSEQ Data Assistant and ImmunoSEQ Analyzer were used for data analysis, and V, D and J genes were assigned according to IMGT definitions. Clonality, which ranges from 0 to 1, was calculated by subtracting the normalized Shannon entropy of productive rearrangement frequencies from one. Public clonotype analysis was restricted to overrepresented clonotypes comprising at least 0.05% of each patient's repertoire. Some 13 repertoires from age-matched healthy donors, obtained from immuneACCESS, served as clonality controls. The table comes from immuneACCESS by way of TCRdb, which keeps in-frame sequences with V and J called. Part of the clones is missing from these tables; in studies checked, under half for an unresolved V gene and the rest for unknown reasons. V and J calls and clone size are copied from that table; D and trimming were computed from the DNA. The sample records over 150,000 clones, about 72% of which are singletons. The ten most abundant clones make up under 15% of the sample.

The record originates from a study of cytotoxic CD8 clonotypes in ibrutinib-treated CLL (dated by TCRdb to the early 2020s). About the investigation overall: In this cohort, some 14 patients were treatment-naive and approximately 10 were relapsed/refractory, while approximately 18 had unmutated IGHV. Responses were partial in some 24 patients and complete in 2; after median about 63 months follow-up, around 15 stayed in remission and about twelve progressed. Response samples were taken after a median of approximately 12 months on treatment, ranging from about 6 to 40 months. Samples averaged roughly 280,000 productive templates and approximately 100,000 productive rearrangements. Of the 86 people in the trial, about two dozen had longitudinal samples available. Cryopreserved peripheral blood mononuclear cells were collected at three points: before therapy, at response, and at either sustained remission or disease progression. Every remission and progressive disease sample was obtained while ibrutinib was still being received by the patients. The research as a whole found: Public clonotypes were found to be uncommon and were observed to contract or remain stable during treatment; the increase in clonality was shown to reflect expansion of private clonotypes at ibrutinib response. Baseline clonality exceeded that of age-matched healthy donors and correlated strongly with circulating CD8+ T-cell counts. Clonality rose at ibrutinib response, remained stable during sustained remission, and dropped back toward baseline at progression. Sustained-remission and progressing patients did not have matched sampling times, and lymph node repertoires were not examined.

The time point label, read with the paper, signifies: 24 months on ibrutinib. For TCR beta library preparation, around 2.1 micrograms of genomic DNA were extracted from the cryopreserved PBMCs. Longitudinal blood samples from CLL patients on ibrutinib monotherapy underwent high-throughput TCR beta sequencing. The patients took part in an open-label, single-center phase 2 trial of ibrutinib monotherapy. The specimen comprised PBMCs, sampled after 24 months of ibrutinib treatment. This receptor was identified in a human donor with chronic lymphocytic leukemia.

This receptor has the CDR3 CASSPGQTHYGYTF. Here is the DNA: TGTGCCAGCAGCCCCGGACAGACTCACTATGGCTACACCTTC. In this chain, TRBV28 is recombined with TRBJ1-2; the best D guess is TRBD1, with 6 bases matching. From the cysteine up to the phenylalanine, the CDR3 has a length of 14 residues. The kept DNA is CDR3 alone, 42 bases in frame from the first base. Based on the germline V gene, the CDR1 and CDR2 sequences are MDHEN and SYDVKM. Trimming takes 6 bases from V and 3 bases from J, and the germline ends sit 14 bases apart.